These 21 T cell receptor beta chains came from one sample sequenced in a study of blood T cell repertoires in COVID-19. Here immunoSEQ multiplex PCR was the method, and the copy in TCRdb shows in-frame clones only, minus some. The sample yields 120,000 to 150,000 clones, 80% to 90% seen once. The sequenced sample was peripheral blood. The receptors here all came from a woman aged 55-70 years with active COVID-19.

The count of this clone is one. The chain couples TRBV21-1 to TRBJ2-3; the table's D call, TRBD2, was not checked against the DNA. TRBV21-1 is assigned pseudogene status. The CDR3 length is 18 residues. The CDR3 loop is CASSKNAGLAGGTDTQYF. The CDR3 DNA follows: TGTGCCAGCAGCAAAAATGCCGGACTAGCGGGAGGGACAGATACGCAGTATTTT.

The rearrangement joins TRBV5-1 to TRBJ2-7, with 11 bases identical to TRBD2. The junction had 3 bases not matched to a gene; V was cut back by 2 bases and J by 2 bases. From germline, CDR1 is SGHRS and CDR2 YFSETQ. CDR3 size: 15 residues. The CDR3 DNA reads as TGCGCCAGCAGCTTAATAGCGGGGGGGACCTACGAGCAGTACTTC. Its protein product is CASSLIAGGTYEQYF.

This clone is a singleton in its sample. DNA for the CDR3: TGCGCCAGCAGCCACCGGGCCTTAGCGGGGGGGGGCACAGATACGCAGTATTTT. Its translation: CASSHRALAGGGTDTQYF. V and J are TRBV5-1 and TRBJ2-3, with TRBD2 matching 11 bases. V was clipped by 4 bases and J by 1 base; unmatched bases: 11. The CDR3 spans 18 residues. Germline CDR1 reads SGHRS; CDR2 reads YFSETQ. Variable domain in full (rest from reference TRBV5-1 and TRBJ2-3): KAGVTQTPRYLIKTRGQQVTLSCSPISGHRSVSWYQQTPGQGLQFLFEYFSETQRNKGNFPGRFSGRQFSNSRSEMNVSTLELGDSALYLCASSHRALAGGGTDTQYFGPGTRLTVL.

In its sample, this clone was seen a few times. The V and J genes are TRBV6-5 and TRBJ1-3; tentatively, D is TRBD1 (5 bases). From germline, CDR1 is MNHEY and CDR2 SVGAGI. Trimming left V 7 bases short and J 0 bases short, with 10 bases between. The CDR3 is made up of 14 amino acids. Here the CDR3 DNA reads TGTGCCAGCAACCAGGGACTCTCTGGAAACACCATATATTTT. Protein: CASNQGLSGNTIYF.

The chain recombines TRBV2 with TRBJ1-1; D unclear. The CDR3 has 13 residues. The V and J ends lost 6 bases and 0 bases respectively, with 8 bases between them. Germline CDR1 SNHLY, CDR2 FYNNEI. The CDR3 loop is CASSAPLNTEAFF. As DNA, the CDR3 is TGTGCCAGCAGCGCGCCACTGAACACTGAAGCTTTCTTT.

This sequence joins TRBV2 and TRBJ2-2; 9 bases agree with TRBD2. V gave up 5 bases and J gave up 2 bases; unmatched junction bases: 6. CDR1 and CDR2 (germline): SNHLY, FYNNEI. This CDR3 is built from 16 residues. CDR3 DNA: TGTGCCAGCAGTCTAGCGGGACGGAGAAACACCGGGGAGCTGTTTTTT. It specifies CASSLAGRRNTGELFF.

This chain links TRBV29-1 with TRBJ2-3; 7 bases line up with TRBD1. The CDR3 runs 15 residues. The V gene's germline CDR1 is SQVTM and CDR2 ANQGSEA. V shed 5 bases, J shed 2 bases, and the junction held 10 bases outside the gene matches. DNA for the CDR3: TGCAGCGTTTCCGCTAACAGGGGACCCACAGATACGCAGTATTTT. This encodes CSVSANRGPTDTQYF.

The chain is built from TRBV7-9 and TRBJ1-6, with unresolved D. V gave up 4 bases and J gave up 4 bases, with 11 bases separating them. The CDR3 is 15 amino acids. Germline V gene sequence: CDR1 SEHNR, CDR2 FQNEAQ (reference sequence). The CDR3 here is CASSSHEGYNSPLHF. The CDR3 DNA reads TGTGCCAGCAGCTCGCATGAGGGTTATAATTCACCCCTCCACTTT.

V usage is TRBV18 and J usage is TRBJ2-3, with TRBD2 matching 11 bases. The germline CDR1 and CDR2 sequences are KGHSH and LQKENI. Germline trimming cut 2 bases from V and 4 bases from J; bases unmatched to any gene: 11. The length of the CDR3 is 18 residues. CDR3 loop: CASSPVLLAGVRADTQYF. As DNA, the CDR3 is TGTGCCAGCTCACCAGTGTTACTAGCGGGAGTAAGGGCAGATACGCAGTATTTT.

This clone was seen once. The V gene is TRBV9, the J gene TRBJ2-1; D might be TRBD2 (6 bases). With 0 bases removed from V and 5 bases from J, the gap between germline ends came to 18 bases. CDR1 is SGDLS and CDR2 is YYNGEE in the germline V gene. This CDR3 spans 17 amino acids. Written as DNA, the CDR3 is TGTGCCAGCAGCGTAGTAGTAGGAGGGGATTCGGACAATGAGCAGTTCTTC. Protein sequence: CASSVVVGGDSDNEQFF. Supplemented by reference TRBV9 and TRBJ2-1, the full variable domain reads DSGVTQTPKHLITATGQRVTLRCSPRSGDLSVYWYQQSLDQGLQFLIQYYNGEERAKGNILERFSAQQFPDLHSELNLSSLELGDSALYFCASSVVVGGDSDNEQFFGPGTRLTVL.

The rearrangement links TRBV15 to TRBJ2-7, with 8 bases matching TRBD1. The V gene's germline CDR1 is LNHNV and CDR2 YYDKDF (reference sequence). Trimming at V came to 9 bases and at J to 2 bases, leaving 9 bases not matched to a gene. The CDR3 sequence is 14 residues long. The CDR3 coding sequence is TGTGCCACTGCAGGCCCGGGACAGGCCTACGAGCAGTACTTC. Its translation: CATAGPGQAYEQYF.

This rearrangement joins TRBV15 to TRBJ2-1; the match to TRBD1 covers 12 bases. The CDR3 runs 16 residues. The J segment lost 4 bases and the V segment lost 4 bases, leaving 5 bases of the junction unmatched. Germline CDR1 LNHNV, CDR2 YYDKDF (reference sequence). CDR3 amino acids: CATSKGDRGRYNEQFF. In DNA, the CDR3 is TGTGCCACCAGCAAAGGGGACAGGGGGCGATACAATGAGCAGTTCTTC.

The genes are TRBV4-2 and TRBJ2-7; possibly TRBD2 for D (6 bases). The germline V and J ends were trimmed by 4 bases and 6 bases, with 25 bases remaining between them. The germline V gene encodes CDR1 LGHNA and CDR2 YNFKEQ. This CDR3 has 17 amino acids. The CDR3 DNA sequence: TGTGCCAGCAGCCCTAAGTCGGGTGTAACTAGCTCACTCGAGCAGTACTTC. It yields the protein CASSPKSGVTSSLEQYF.

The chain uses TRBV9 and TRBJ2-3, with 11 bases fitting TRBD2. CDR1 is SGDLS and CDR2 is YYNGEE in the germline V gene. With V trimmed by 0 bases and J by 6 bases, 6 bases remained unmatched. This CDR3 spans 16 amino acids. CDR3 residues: CASSVDSGRARDTQYF. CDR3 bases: TGTGCCAGCAGCGTAGATAGCGGGAGGGCCCGGGATACGCAGTATTTT. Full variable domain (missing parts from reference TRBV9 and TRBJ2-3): DSGVTQTPKHLITATGQRVTLRCSPRSGDLSVYWYQQSLDQGLQFLIQYYNGEERAKGNILERFSAQQFPDLHSELNLSSLELGDSALYFCASSVDSGRARDTQYFGPGTRLTVL.

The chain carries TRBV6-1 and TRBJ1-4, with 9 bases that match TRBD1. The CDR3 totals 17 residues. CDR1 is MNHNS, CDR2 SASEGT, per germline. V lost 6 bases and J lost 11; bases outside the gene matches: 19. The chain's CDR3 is CASSEQTTGTGPTKLFF. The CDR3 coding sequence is TGTGCCAGCAGCGAACAGACCACCGGGACAGGGCCCACCAAACTGTTTTTT.

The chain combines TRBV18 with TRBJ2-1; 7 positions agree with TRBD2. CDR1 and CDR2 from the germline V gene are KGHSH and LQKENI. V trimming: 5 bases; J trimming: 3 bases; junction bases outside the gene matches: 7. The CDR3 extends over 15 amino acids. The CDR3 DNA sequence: TGTGCCAGCTCAGTAGCGGGCGCGGGCTACAATGAGCAGTTCTTC. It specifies CASSVAGAGYNEQFF.

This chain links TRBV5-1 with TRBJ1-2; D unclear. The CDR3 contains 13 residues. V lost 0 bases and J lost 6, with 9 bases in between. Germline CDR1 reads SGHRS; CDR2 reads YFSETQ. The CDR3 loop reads CASSLGWQDGYTF. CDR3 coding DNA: TGCGCCAGCAGCTTGGGATGGCAGGATGGCTACACCTTC.

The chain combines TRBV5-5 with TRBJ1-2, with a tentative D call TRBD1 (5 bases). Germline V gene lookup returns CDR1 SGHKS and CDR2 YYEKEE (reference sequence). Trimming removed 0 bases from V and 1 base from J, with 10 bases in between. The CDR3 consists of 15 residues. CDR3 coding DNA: TGTGCCAGCAGCTTGGGGCCCGACAGTAACTATGGCTACACCTTC. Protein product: CASSLGPDSNYGYTF.

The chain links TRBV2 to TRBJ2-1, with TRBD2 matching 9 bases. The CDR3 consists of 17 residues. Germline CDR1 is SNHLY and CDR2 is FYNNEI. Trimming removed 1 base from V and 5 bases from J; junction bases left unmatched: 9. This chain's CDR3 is CASSEGRSGSQDNEQFF. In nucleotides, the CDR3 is TGTGCCAGCAGTGAAGGCCGTAGCGGGAGTCAAGACAATGAGCAGTTCTTC. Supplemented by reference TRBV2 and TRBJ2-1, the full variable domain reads EPEVTQTPSHQVTQMGQEVILRCVPISNHLYFYWYRQILGQKVEFLVSFYNNEISEKSEIFDDQFSVERPDGSNFTLKIRSTKLEDSAMYFCASSEGRSGSQDNEQFFGPGTRLTVL.

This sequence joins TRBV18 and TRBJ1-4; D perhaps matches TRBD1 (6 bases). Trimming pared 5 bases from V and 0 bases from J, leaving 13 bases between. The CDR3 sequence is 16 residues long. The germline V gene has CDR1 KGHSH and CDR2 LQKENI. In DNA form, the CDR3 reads TGTGCCAGCTCATTCGGGACACCGTCAACTAATGAAAAACTGTTTTTT. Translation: CASSFGTPSTNEKLFF.

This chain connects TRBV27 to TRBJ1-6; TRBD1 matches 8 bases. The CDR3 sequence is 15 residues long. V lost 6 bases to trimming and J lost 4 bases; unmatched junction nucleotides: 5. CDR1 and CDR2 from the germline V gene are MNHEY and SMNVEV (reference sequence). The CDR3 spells CASSSRQGYNSPLHF. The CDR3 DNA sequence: TGTGCCAGCAGCTCACGACAGGGGTATAATTCACCCCTCCACTTT.